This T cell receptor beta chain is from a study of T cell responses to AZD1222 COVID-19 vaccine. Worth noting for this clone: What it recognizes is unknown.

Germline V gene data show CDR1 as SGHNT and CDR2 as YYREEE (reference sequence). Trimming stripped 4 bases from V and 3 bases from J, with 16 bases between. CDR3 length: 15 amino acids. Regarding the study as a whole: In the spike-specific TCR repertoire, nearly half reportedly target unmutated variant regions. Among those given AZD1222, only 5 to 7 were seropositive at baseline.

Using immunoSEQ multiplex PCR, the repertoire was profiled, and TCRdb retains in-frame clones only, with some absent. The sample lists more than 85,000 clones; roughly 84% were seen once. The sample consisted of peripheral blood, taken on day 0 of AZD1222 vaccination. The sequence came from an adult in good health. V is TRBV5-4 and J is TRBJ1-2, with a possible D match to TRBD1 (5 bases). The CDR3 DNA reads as TGTGCCAGCAGCCCCAACTTCGGAGGGGACTATGGCTACACCTTC. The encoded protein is CASSPNFGGDYGYTF.